Below are 26 T cell receptor beta chains sequenced from a single sample in a study of T cell responses to AZD1222 COVID-19 vaccine. Sequenced by immunoSEQ multiplex PCR; TCRdb stores in-frame clones only, minus some. Here the sample spans approximately 120,000 clones, more than 70% being singletons. The sample in question was peripheral blood, obtained 28 days after the second AZD1222 dose. The receptors stem from an adult who received the AZD1222 COVID-19 vaccine.

The rearrangement joins TRBV29-1 to TRBJ1-1, with D uncertain. Germline V gives CDR1 SQVTM, CDR2 ANQGSEA. Deletions cut 6 bases from V and 1 base from J, with 9 bases between. The CDR3 is 12 amino acids. For the CDR3, the DNA is TGCAGCGTGTTGGATCGGAACACTGAAGCTTTCTTT. This sequence encodes CSVLDRNTEAFF.

The chain combines TRBV7-2 with TRBJ1-4; D is uncertain. The V end was cut by 5 bases, the J end by 7 bases, with 14 bases between. Per the germline V gene, CDR1 is SGHTA and CDR2 is FQGNSA. CDR3 size: 14 residues. The CDR3 DNA sequence: TGTGCCAGCAGCCGGTATTCGAGTGGTGAAAAACTGTTTTTT. Protein product: CASSRYSSGEKLFF. The variable domain in full, completed from reference TRBV7-2 and TRBJ1-4, reads GAGVSQSPSNKVTEKGKDVELRCDPISGHTALYWYRQSLGQGLEFLIYFQGNSAPDKSGLPSDRFSAERTGGSVSTLTIQRTQQEDSAVYLCASSRYSSGEKLFFGSGTQLSVL.

The chain employs TRBV5-1 and TRBJ1-2; D ambiguous. Germline values: CDR1 SGHRS, CDR2 YFSETQ. Trimming removed 0 bases from V and 0 bases from J, with 18 bases in between. CDR3 length equals 18 residues. The CDR3 reads CASSLETPSLGTNYGYTF. The CDR3 DNA follows: TGCGCCAGCAGCTTGGAAACACCATCCCTTGGCACTAACTATGGCTACACCTTC.

The count of this clone is one. The rearrangement uses TRBV7-2 and TRBJ2-3; TRBD2 agrees at 7 bases. This CDR3 comprises 17 residues. Germline values: CDR1 SGHTA, CDR2 FQGNSA. Losses at the gene ends were 3 bases for V and 8 bases for J; bases not matched to a gene: 17. In nucleotides, the CDR3 is TGTGCCAGCAGCTTCCGGGGTAGGGGACTACCTAATACTACGCAGTATTTT. It codes for CASSFRGRGLPNTTQYF.

V and J are TRBV29-1 and TRBJ1-1; D is perhaps TRBD1 (5 bases). CDR1 is SQVTM, CDR2 ANQGSEA, per germline. V lost 3 bases to trimming and J lost 1 base, with 9 bases between them. The CDR3 runs 13 residues. This chain's CDR3 is CSVDDGGNTEAFF. The CDR3 DNA reads as TGCAGCGTTGATGACGGGGGGAACACTGAAGCTTTCTTT.

The chain links TRBV9 to TRBJ1-3; 7 bases align to TRBD1. CDR1 SGDLS and CDR2 YYNGEE come from the germline V gene. V dropped 4 bases and J dropped 4; count of bases not matched to a gene: 11. The CDR3 is made up of 16 amino acids. CDR3 protein: CASSSQDRVGGNTIYF. CDR3 bases: TGTGCCAGCAGCTCCCAAGACAGGGTGGGAGGAAACACCATATATTTT.

The V call is TRBV7-8, the J call TRBJ1-6; no firm D call. This CDR3 contains 14 residues. V gave up 4 bases and J gave up 10 bases, with 14 bases separating them. CDR1 and CDR2 (germline): SGHVS, FQNEAQ. The CDR3 bases are TGTGCCAGCAGCTCGAGGATAACGGAGTCACCCCTCCACTTT. As protein: CASSSRITESPLHF.

The J gene is TRBJ2-7, the V gene TRBV6-2 or TRBV6-3; D uncertain. CDR3 length equals 12 residues. V was shortened by 6 bases and J by 5 bases, with 11 bases between the two germline ends. Germline lookup yields CDR1 MNHEY and CDR2 SVGEGT. CDR3 coding DNA: TGTGCCAGCAGCTCCCTCAGCGACGAGCAGTACTTC. Encoded protein: CASSSLSDEQYF.

The J gene is TRBJ2-2, the V gene TRBV10-3; 7 bases match TRBD1. This CDR3 contains 14 residues. V lost 6 bases to trimming and J lost 4 bases; unmatched junction nucleotides: 5. Germline CDR1 and CDR2: ENHRY and SYGVKD. The CDR3 nucleotides are TGTGCCATCAGGGGACAGTATTCCACCGGGGAGCTGTTTTTT. Its protein is CAIRGQYSTGELFF.

The CDR3 region has the DNA TGTGCCAGCAGCCGTATGAATGGGGACAGGGCTGGTGAAAAACTGTTTTTT. Translating gives CASSRMNGDRAGEKLFF. The chain combines TRBV5-6 with TRBJ1-4; 9 bases agree with TRBD1. The CDR3 extends over 17 amino acids. Germline V gene sequence: CDR1 SGHDT, CDR2 YYEEEE. V lost 4 bases, J lost 7 bases, and 14 bases stayed unmatched. Full variable domain (rest looked up from reference TRBV5-6 and TRBJ1-4): DAGVTQSPTHLIKTRGQQVTLRCSPKSGHDTVSWYQQALGQGPQFIFQYYEEEERQRGNFPDRFSGHQFPNYSSELNVNALLLGDSALYLCASSRMNGDRAGEKLFFGSGTQLSVL.

The V gene is TRBV6-4, the J gene TRBJ2-3; possible D gene TRBD2, 5 bases. V shed 3 bases and J shed 4 bases, with 17 bases lying between them. The CDR3 is 16 residues long. Germline loops: CDR1 MRHNA, CDR2 SNTAGT. The CDR3 nucleotides are TGTGCCAGCAGTGAAGTTACTAGGTCTTTCGCAGATACGCAGTATTTT. Amino acid sequence: CASSEVTRSFADTQYF.

V gene TRBV28 combines with J gene TRBJ2-7, with D maybe TRBD2 (6 bases). Germline V gene data show CDR1 as MDHEN and CDR2 as SYDVKM. This CDR3 has 13 amino acids. V was pared by 8 bases and J by 5 bases, with 16 bases between. CDR3 sequence: CASRGRGRNEQYF. DNA of the CDR3: TGTGCCAGCCGTGGTCGGGGGAGGAACGAGCAGTACTTC.

The chain uses TRBV6-4 and TRBJ1-2; TRBD1 is a possible D gene (6 bases). The V gene's germline CDR1 is MRHNA and CDR2 SNTAGT. The CDR3 has 14 amino acids. V shed 4 bases and J shed 8 bases, with 17 bases lying between them. The CDR3: CASSALGGAWGYTF. The DNA of the CDR3 is TGTGCCAGCAGTGCTCTCGGGGGCGCATGGGGCTACACCTTC.

The chain has TRBV6-1 and TRBJ2-7, with 9 bases identical to TRBD1. Trimming took 2 bases from V and 3 from J; bases not matched to a gene: 2. This CDR3 is built from 14 residues. Germline lookup yields CDR1 MNHNS and CDR2 SASEGT. The CDR3 protein is CASSEPTGGYEQYF. For the CDR3, the DNA is TGTGCCAGCAGTGAACCGACAGGGGGCTACGAGCAGTACTTC.

For this clone: At one end the junction does not follow the germline gene, possibly because of a read error. V gene TRBV12-3 or TRBV12-4 combines with J gene TRBJ1-2; possibly TRBD1 for D (6 bases). This CDR3 contains 13 residues. For the CDR3, the DNA is TGTGCCAGCAGATTAGGGGGACTGGGTGGCTACACCTTC. As protein: CASRLGGLGGYTF.

This sequence joins TRBV18 and TRBJ1-4; no clear D. V was pared by 6 bases and J by 8 bases, with 13 bases between. The germline CDR1 and CDR2 sequences are KGHSH and LQKENI. This CDR3 is 13 amino acids long. The CDR3 DNA follows: TGTGCCAGCTCTCCCGGGAGGGTGGAAAAACTGTTTTTT. This sequence encodes CASSPGRVEKLFF.

V and J are TRBV7-9 and TRBJ1-1; the D is unclear. This CDR3 spans 8 amino acids. Germline lookup yields CDR1 SEHNR and CDR2 FQNEAQ (reference sequence). The CDR3 nucleotides read TGTGGCCCCGCTGAAGCTTTCTTT. Its translation is CGPAEAFF.

The J gene is TRBJ1-3, the V gene TRBV29-1; D gene ambiguous. Germline-derived CDR1 and CDR2 are SQVTM and ANQGSEA. The CDR3 totals 11 residues. Trimming took off 4 bases at V and 7 bases at J, with 8 bases between the two ends. The CDR3 here is CSVAGINTIYF. The CDR3 DNA sequence: TGCAGCGTTGCGGGGATTAACACCATATATTTT.

The V call is TRBV4-2, the J call TRBJ2-7; D is ambiguous. Deletions cut 0 bases from V and 2 bases from J, with 11 bases between. Germline V gene sequence: CDR1 LGHNA, CDR2 YNFKEQ. The CDR3 is 15 residues long. The CDR3 loop is CASSQDLVSAYEQYF. Written as DNA, the CDR3 is TGTGCCAGCAGCCAAGATTTGGTGTCAGCCTACGAGCAGTACTTC.

Remarks on this clone: Germline is not matched at one junction end, which may reflect a read error. The V call is TRBV2, the J call TRBJ1-1; 7 positions agree with TRBD1. The CDR3 length is 13 residues. The germline V gene has CDR1 SNHLY and CDR2 FYNNEI. The CDR3 coding sequence is TGTGCCAGCAGTGAAGCCAGGGACAGCTTAAAGAGTTTT. This codes for CASSEARDSLKSF.

The V and J genes are TRBV7-8 and TRBJ1-6; D not resolved. The CDR3 has 14 residues. The germline V gene has CDR1 SGHVS and CDR2 FQNEAQ. V was shortened by 1 base and J by 13 bases, with 14 bases between the two germline ends. CDR3 DNA sequence: TGTGCCAGCAGCTTAGGGTTTCGCGAGGACCCCCTCCACTTT. Its translation: CASSLGFREDPLHF. Full variable domain (rest looked up from reference TRBV7-8 and TRBJ1-6): GAGVSQSPRYKVAKRGQDVALRCDPISGHVSLFWYQQALGQGPEFLTYFQNEAQLDKSGLPSDRFFAERPEGSVSTLKIQRTQQEDSAVYLCASSLGFREDPLHFGNGTRLTVT.

As for this clone: Other DNA sequences from this sample encode an identical CDR3 as well. The V gene is TRBV19, the J gene TRBJ1-1; D uncertain. The germline V and J ends were trimmed by 3 bases and 5 bases, with 10 bases remaining between them. Germline V gene lookup returns CDR1 LNHDA and CDR2 SQIVND (reference sequence). There are 13 residues in the CDR3. CDR3 amino acids: CASSIVGGTEAFF. The DNA of the CDR3 is TGTGCCAGTAGTATTGTGGGTGGGACTGAAGCTTTCTTT.

This chain links TRBV5-8 with TRBJ1-3; 8 nucleotides align to TRBD1. Germline V gene data show CDR1 as SGHTS and CDR2 as YDEGEE. This CDR3 is built from 16 residues. V lost 5 bases and J lost 0; bases outside the gene matches: 7. The CDR3 DNA follows: TGTGCCAGCAGGCCAGGACAGGGCCTCTCTGGAAACACCATATATTTT. This encodes CASRPGQGLSGNTIYF.

This chain connects TRBV2 to TRBJ2-7; D possibly corresponds to TRBD2 (6 bases). Germline V gene data show CDR1 as SNHLY and CDR2 as FYNNEI. The CDR3 loop spans 17 amino acids. V was clipped by 3 bases and J by 5 bases, with 23 bases between them. CDR3 DNA: TGTGCCAGCAGTGAGATGTCTTCGGGGGATTTGGCCCACGAGCAGTACTTC. Encoded protein: CASSEMSSGDLAHEQYF.

This chain uses TRBV14 with TRBJ1-4; D is undetermined. CDR3 size: 16 residues. Germline values: CDR1 SGHDN, CDR2 FVKESK. V lost 4 bases to trimming and J lost 0 bases, with 12 bases between them. CDR3 amino acids: CASSPGRTATNEKLFF. CDR3 DNA: TGTGCCAGCAGCCCCGGTCGCACCGCAACTAATGAAAAACTGTTTTTT.

This clone was observed at least ten times. This chain connects TRBV5-5 to TRBJ2-7; D is uncertain. CDR1 and CDR2 from the germline V gene are SGHKS and YYEKEE (reference sequence). The V end was cut by 0 bases, the J end by 7 bases, with 8 bases between. The CDR3 runs 12 residues. DNA for the CDR3: TGTGCCAGCAGCTTGGCCCTCTCGGAGCAGTACTTC. Its translation is CASSLALSEQYF.